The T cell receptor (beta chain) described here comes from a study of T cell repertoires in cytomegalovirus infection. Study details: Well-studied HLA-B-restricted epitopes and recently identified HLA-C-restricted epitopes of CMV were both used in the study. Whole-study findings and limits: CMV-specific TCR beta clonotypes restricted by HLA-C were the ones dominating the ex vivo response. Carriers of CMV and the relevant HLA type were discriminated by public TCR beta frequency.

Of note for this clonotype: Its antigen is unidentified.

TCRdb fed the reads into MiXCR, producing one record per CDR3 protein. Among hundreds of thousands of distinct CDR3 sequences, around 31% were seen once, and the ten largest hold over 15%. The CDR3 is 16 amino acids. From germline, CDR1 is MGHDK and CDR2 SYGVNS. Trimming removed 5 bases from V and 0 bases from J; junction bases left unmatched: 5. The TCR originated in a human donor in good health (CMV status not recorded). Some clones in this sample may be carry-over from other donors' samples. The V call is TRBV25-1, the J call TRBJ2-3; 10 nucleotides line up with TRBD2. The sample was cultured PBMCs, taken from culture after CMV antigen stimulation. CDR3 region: CASSTTSGASTDTQYF. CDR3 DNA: TGTGCCAGCAGTACAACTAGCGGGGCTAGCACAGATACGCAGTATTTT.